This is a list of T cell receptor beta chains from one sample in a study of tissue T cells after allogeneic stem cell transplantation. Clones were sequenced by immunoSEQ multiplex PCR, and TCRdb holds only the in-frame ones, with some missing. The sample yields some 1,800 clones, 60% to 85% seen once. The sequenced sample was colon tissue, obtained at autopsy. Receptor source: a male patient aged 40 to 69 with steroid-refractory graft-versus-host disease after an allogeneic stem cell transplant. The T cells may partly be graft donor cells. The CDR3 runs from the conserved cysteine through the conserved F or W. The order of the fields is clone size, D gene, J gene, V gene, CDR3 protein, CDR3 DNA. A D gene is named only where the DNA matches it firmly. Only some rows state a clone size, as once, few, many or a class for expanded clones.

>NA|NA|TRBJ2-7|TRBV28
CASRKRGSAYEQYF
TGTGCCAGCAGAAAGAGGGGCTCCGCCTACGAGCAGTACTTC
>NA|TRBD2|TRBJ2-5|TRBV11-2
CASSQMRRGVYQETQYF
TGTGCCAGCAGCCAAATGCGTCGGGGGGTGTACCAAGAGACCCAGTACTTC
>NA|NA|TRBJ1-5|TRBV27
CASSSEVNQPQHF
TGTGCCAGCTCGTCGGAAGTCAATCAGCCCCAGCATTTT
>NA|NA|TRBJ2-5|TRBV14
CASSPPGPSGRQETQYF
TGTGCCAGCAGCCCTCCGGGACCCTCGGGCCGACAGGAGACCCAGTACTTC
>NA|NA|TRBJ2-2|TRBV11-3
CASSWGEIGELFF
TGTGCCAGCAGCTGGGGGGAGATCGGGGAGCTGTTTTTT
>NA|NA|TRBJ1-5|TRBV27
CASSSEENQPQHF
TGTGCCAGCAGTTCGGAGGAGAATCAGCCCCAGCATTTT
>NA|TRBD1|TRBJ2-5|TRBV4-3
CASSQETQGAKKTQYF
TGCGCCAGCAGCCAAGAGACCCAGGGGGCGAAAAAGACCCAGTACTTC
>NA|TRBD1|TRBJ2-2|TRBV4-3
CASSQPGTGLPGELFF
TGCGCCAGCAGCCAACCTGGGACAGGGCTGCCCGGGGAGCTGTTTTTT
>NA|NA|TRBJ2-2|TRBV3-1/TRBV3-2
CASSHPRSITGELFF
TGTGCCAGCAGCCACCCAAGGAGCATCACCGGGGAGCTGTTTTTT
>NA|TRBD1|TRBJ2-7|TRBV28
CASRDGTGGYEQYF
TGTGCCAGCAGGGACGGGACAGGGGGCTACGAGCAGTACTTC
>NA|TRBD1|TRBJ2-3|TRBV24-1
CATSADRGTQYF
TGTGCCACCAGTGCCGACAGGGGCACGCAGTATTTT
>NA|NA|TRBJ1-5|TRBV19
CASKRQYQPQHF
TGTGCCAGTAAGAGGCAGTATCAGCCCCAGCATTTT
>NA|NA|TRBJ1-4|TRBV12-3/TRBV12-4
CASSDPVLEKLFF
TGTGCCAGCAGTGACCCCGTCCTGGAAAAACTGTTTTTT
>NA|NA|TRBJ2-3|TRBV5-1
CASSLDWGRDTQYF
TGCGCCAGCAGCTTGGACTGGGGGAGAGATACGCAGTATTTT
>NA|NA|TRBJ2-3|TRBV4-3
CASSQGPTSTDTQYF
TGCGCCAGCAGCCAAGGTCCCACCAGCACAGATACGCAGTATTTT
>NA|TRBD1|TRBJ1-2|TRBV25-1
CASSPPGTGGYGYTF
TGTGCCAGCAGTCCCCCCGGGACAGGCGGTTATGGCTACACCTTC
>NA|NA|TRBJ1-1|TRBV9
CASSVVDRGNTEAFF
TGTGCCAGCAGCGTAGTTGATAGGGGGAACACTGAAGCTTTCTTT
>few|NA|TRBJ1-1|TRBV7-9
CASSLLTGLTEAFF
TGTGCCAGCAGCTTACTGACAGGCCTCACTGAAGCTTTCTTT
>few|NA|TRBJ2-1|TRBV6-4
CASSDGASEGHEQFF
TGTGCCAGCAGTGACGGGGCTAGCGAGGGCCATGAGCAGTTCTTC
>NA|NA|TRBJ1-4|TRBV5-7
CASSLDPRGKNEKLFF
TGTGCCAGCAGCTTGGACCCTCGGGGGAAGAACGAAAAACTGTTTTTT
>NA|NA|TRBJ2-5|TRBV5-6
CASSRGGPKTQYF
TGTGCCAGCAGTCGAGGGGGGCCGAAGACCCAGTACTTC
>NA|NA|TRBJ1-1|TRBV19
CASRFSGMNTEAFF
TGTGCCAGTAGGTTCTCAGGAATGAACACTGAAGCTTTCTTT
>NA|NA|TRBJ2-3|TRBV5-5
CASSLTASNTQYF
TGTGCCAGCAGCCTGACAGCCTCCAATACGCAGTATTTT
>NA|NA|TRBJ2-2|TRBV7-3
CASSARTLLNTGELFF
TGTGCCAGCAGCGCCCGGACACTCCTCAACACCGGGGAGCTGTTTTTT
>NA|NA|TRBJ1-5|TRBV7-9
CASSYGQSNQPQHF
TGTGCCAGCAGCTATGGACAGAGCAATCAGCCCCAGCATTTT
>once|NA|TRBJ1-2|TRBV19
CASSWDWSGIKDGYTF
TGTGCCAGTAGTTGGGACTGGAGCGGGATTAAGGATGGCTACACCTTC
>NA|TRBD1|TRBJ2-7|TRBV30
CAGTENSYEQYF
TGTGCCGGGACAGAGAACTCCTACGAGCAGTACTTC
>once|NA|TRBJ2-1|TRBV7-9
CASSLIVYNEQFF
TGTGCCAGCAGCCTGATTGTTTACAATGAGCAGTTCTTC
>NA|NA|TRBJ2-2|TRBV10-3
CAIRASSANTGELFF
TGTGCCATCAGAGCCTCTTCAGCGAACACCGGGGAGCTGTTTTTT
>NA|NA|TRBJ1-5|TRBV29-1
CSVEQGVGLPQHF
TGCAGCGTTGAGCAAGGCGTCGGTTTGCCCCAGCATTTT
>NA|TRBD1|TRBJ2-3|TRBV19
CASSILPGTGTDTQYF
TGTGCCAGTAGTATTCTTCCCGGGACAGGGACAGATACGCAGTATTTT
>NA|NA|TRBJ1-5|TRBV27
CASSPEENQPQHF
TGTGCCAGCTCACCGGAGGAGAATCAGCCCCAGCATTTT
>NA|NA|TRBJ1-1|TRBV21-1
CASRGGQGALNTEAFF
TGTGCCAGCAGGGGGGGACAGGGGGCCCTGAACACTGAAGCTTTCTTT
>NA|TRBD1|TRBJ2-3|TRBV5-1
CASSSKQGATDTQYF
TGCGCCAGCAGCTCGAAACAGGGGGCTACAGATACGCAGTATTTT
>few|TRBD1|TRBJ1-1|TRBV27
CASSLSSGQRMNTEAFF
TGTGCCAGCAGTTTATCGTCGGGACAGCGTATGAACACTGAAGCTTTCTTT
>NA|NA|TRBJ2-5|TRBV11-3
CASSLNGVETQYF
TGTGCCAGCAGCTTAAACGGAGTAGAGACCCAGTACTTC
>once|TRBD1|TRBJ2-7|TRBV7-8
CASSHRQGRSSYEQYF
TGTGCCAGCAGCCACCGACAGGGGAGGAGCTCCTACGAGCAGTACTTC
>NA|TRBD2|TRBJ2-3|TRBV4-1
CASSQDKSGSYSSTDTQYF
TGCGCCAGCAGCCAAGATAAGAGCGGGAGCTATTCTAGCACAGATACGCAGTATTTT
>NA|NA|TRBJ2-1|TRBV29-1
CSVDRQANEQFF
TGCAGCGTCGACCGACAGGCCAATGAGCAGTTCTTC
>NA|TRBD1|TRBJ1-5|TRBV2
CASSDASGQGVFGNQPQHF
TGTGCCAGCAGTGATGCCTCGGGACAGGGAGTCTTTGGGAATCAGCCCCAGCATTTT
>NA|TRBD1|TRBJ1-2|TRBV3-1/TRBV3-2
CASSQGTGEGYGYTF
TGTGCCAGCAGCCAGGGGACAGGGGAGGGCTATGGCTACACCTTC
>NA|TRBD1|TRBJ1-1|TRBV4-3
CASSQDLLQGSVKNTEAFF
TGCGCCAGCAGCCAAGACTTATTACAGGGGAGTGTTAAGAACACTGAAGCTTTCTTT
>NA|TRBD2|TRBJ2-3|TRBV7-2
CASSPRLAGDTDTQYF
TGTGCCAGCAGCCCCCGACTAGCGGGGGACACAGATACGCAGTATTTT
>NA|TRBD1|TRBJ2-7|TRBV5-1
CASSPWTGSHEQYF
TGCGCCAGCAGCCCCTGGACAGGGTCGCACGAGCAGTACTTC
>NA|TRBD1|TRBJ2-1|TRBV29-1
CSVNRGLTYNEQFF
TGCAGCGTCAACAGGGGCCTGACCTACAATGAGCAGTTCTTC
>few|NA|TRBJ2-7|TRBV4-1
CASSQEGLRASEQYF
TGCGCCAGCAGCCAAGAGGGTCTACGAGCGTCCGAGCAGTACTTC
>NA|NA|TRBJ2-5|TRBV24-1
CATSDWVLGGETQYF
TGTGCCACCAGTGATTGGGTCCTAGGGGGAGAGACCCAGTACTTC
>NA|NA|TRBJ1-5|TRBV27
CASSAESNQPQHF
TGTGCCAGCAGTGCAGAGAGCAATCAGCCCCAGCATTTT